This T cell receptor (beta chain) was identified in a study of human T cells and chemical hapten exposure. Study information: Skin of the upper inner arm, approximately 2 cm by approximately 2 cm, received 2% DPC for sensitization. Diagnoses of alopecia areata, totalis or universalis occurred in mostly female patients.

Germline V gene sequence: CDR1 ENHRY, CDR2 SYGVKD. This CDR3 comprises 11 residues. Between the trimmed V and J ends, which lost 2 bases and 4 bases, there was a span of 2 bases. TCRdb itself ran the RACE reads through MiXCR, one entry per CDR3 protein. Of fewer than 200,000 distinct CDR3 sequences listed, about a quarter are singletons. This clonotype was detected a few times. Specified time point: patch test 3, about 24 weeks after DPC sensitization. Treatment reported: therapeutic diphenylcyclopropenone sensitization with weekly scalp DPC. The input for sequencing was whole blood, taken in connection with sensitization to the hapten diphenylcyclopropenone (DPC). The chain joins TRBV10-3 to TRBJ1-1; D not resolved. The clonotype was recovered from a woman aged 18-29 years with alopecia areata. Some clones in this sample may be carry-over from other donors' samples. CDR3 bases: TGTGCCATCAGTGAGAGCACTGAAGCTTTCTTT. Amino acids: CAISESTEAFF.